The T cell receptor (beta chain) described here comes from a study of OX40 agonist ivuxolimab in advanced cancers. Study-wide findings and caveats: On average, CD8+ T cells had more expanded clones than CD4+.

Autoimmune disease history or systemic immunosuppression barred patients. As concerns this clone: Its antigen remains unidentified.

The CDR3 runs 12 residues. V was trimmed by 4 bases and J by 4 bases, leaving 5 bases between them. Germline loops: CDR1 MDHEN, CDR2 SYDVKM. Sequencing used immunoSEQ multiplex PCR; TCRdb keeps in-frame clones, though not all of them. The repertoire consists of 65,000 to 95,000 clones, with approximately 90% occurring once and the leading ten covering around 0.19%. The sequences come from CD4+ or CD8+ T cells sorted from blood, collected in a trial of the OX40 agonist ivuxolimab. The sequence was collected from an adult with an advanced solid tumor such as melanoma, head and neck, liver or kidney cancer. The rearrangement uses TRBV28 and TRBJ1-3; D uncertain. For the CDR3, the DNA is TGTGCCAGCAGTTCGTTGGGAAACACCATATATTTT. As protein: CASSSLGNTIYF.